The 7 T cell receptor beta chains in this list originate from one sample, sequenced in a study of T cells in Graves' hyperthyroidism and ophthalmopathy. TCR beta CDR3 regions were amplified from RNA transcripts. First-round RT-PCR of the TCR CDR3 relied on the HTBI primer set. Each CDR3 protein gets one entry after TCRdb re-called the multiplex PCR reads with MiXCR. The sample lists approximately 400,000 distinct CDR3 sequences; around 20% were seen once. The material sequenced was blood. These TCRs come from a man aged 18 to 35 with Graves' ophthalmopathy.

This clonotype has a count of ten or more. The chain combines TRBV18 with TRBJ1-1, with a possible D match to TRBD1 (5 bases). Trimming left V 3 bases short and J 1 base short, with 9 bases between. The V gene's germline CDR1 is KGHSH and CDR2 LQKENI. The CDR3 sequence is 14 residues long. In nucleotides, the CDR3 is TGTGCCAGCTCACCTACTGACAGGAACACTGAAGCTTTCTTT. This codes for CASSPTDRNTEAFF.

This clonotype was picked up a small number of times. One junction end disagrees with the germline gene, perhaps due to a read error. The V and J genes are TRBV7-8 and TRBJ2-7; D is unresolved. In germline, CDR1 is SGHVS, CDR2 FQNEAQ. The CDR3 has 14 residues. CDR3 in DNA: TGTGCCAGCAGCTTAGCGAAGGAGTTCTACGAGCAGCACTTC. The encoded protein is CASSLAKEFYEQHF.

This clonotype was recorded at least ten times. CDR3 protein: CASSSYGTIDGETQYF. The DNA for the CDR3 is TGTGCCAGCAGTTCCTACGGAACGATAGACGGAGAGACCCAGTACTTC. V usage is TRBV6-1 and J usage is TRBJ2-5, with D hard to call. The germline V gene encodes CDR1 MNHNS and CDR2 SASEGT. V was clipped by 5 bases and J by 4 bases, with 20 bases between them. The CDR3 is 16 residues long.

This clonotype was found a few times. This rearrangement joins TRBV5-1 to TRBJ2-5; a possible D gene is TRBD1 (5 bases). The CDR3 runs 15 residues. Germline V gives CDR1 SGHRS, CDR2 YFSETQ. The germline V and J ends were trimmed by 4 bases and 4 bases, with 17 bases remaining between them. The CDR3 nucleotides are TGCGCCAGCAGCATGACAGAGATAGTAGGAGAGACCCAGTACTTC. Translation gives CASSMTEIVGETQYF.

There are many counts of this clonotype. The rearrangement joins TRBV3-1 to TRBJ2-2; 8 bases are a match to TRBD1. J lost 4 bases, V lost 0 bases, and 4 bases had no gene match. CDR1 is LGHDT, CDR2 YNNKEL, per germline (reference sequence). The CDR3 totals 16 residues. The CDR3 DNA reads TGTGCCAGCAGCCAAGAGGGGACAGGAGGCACCGGGGAGCTGTTTTTT. Protein sequence: CASSQEGTGGTGELFF.

This clonotype was found a few times. The J gene is TRBJ2-5, the V gene TRBV5-1; TRBD2 matches at 8 bases. The CDR3 extends over 13 amino acids. Germline loops: CDR1 SGHRS, CDR2 YFSETQ. Trimming at V came to 7 bases and at J to 1 base, leaving 3 bases not matched to a gene. CDR3 bases: TGCGCCAGCGGGCGGGGGGTCCAAGAGACCCAGTACTTC. Protein: CASGRGVQETQYF.

This clonotype has ten or more counts. This sequence joins TRBV5-1 and TRBJ2-1, with a tentative D call TRBD1 (6 bases). The CDR3 covers 15 residues. V was shortened by 2 bases and J by 6 bases, with 15 bases between the two germline ends. Germline V gene sequence: CDR1 SGHRS, CDR2 YFSETQ. CDR3 loop: CASSFAQGIGNEQFF. Here the CDR3 DNA reads TGCGCCAGCAGCTTTGCGCAGGGGATAGGCAATGAGCAGTTCTTC.